The rows below give T cell receptor beta chains drawn from one sample of a study of neurological immune-mediated disorders. One entry per CDR3 protein results from TCRdb running MiXCR on the 5' RACE reads. The sample lists approximately 90,000 distinct CDR3 sequences; around 3.3% were seen once. The sequenced sample consisted of PBMCs. These receptors were collected from a young woman with multiple sclerosis. The conserved cysteine and the conserved F or W are not part of the CDR3 here. Rows give clone size only sometimes, using once, few, many, or a class for an expanded clone.

>TRBJ2-3|many|TRBV20-1
SAPAPGGTY
>TRBJ2-3|many|TRBV4-2
ASSPRQRGDTQY
>TRBJ2-1|many|TRBV6-1
ASSDSGVHEQF
>TRBJ2-1|many|TRBV20-1
SASGDRTSVDEQF
>TRBJ1-4|many|TRBV4-2
ASSKNRDGGNEKLF
>TRBJ2-1|-|TRBV3-1
ASSPRLAGGQDEQF
>TRBJ2-7|few|TRBV18
ASSPRLAGGPSYEQY
>TRBJ2-2|many|TRBV19
AGGGQGSTGELF
>TRBJ1-5|many|TRBV19
ASSIQYSNQPQH
>TRBJ2-7|-|TRBV7-2
ASSLLRGAYEQY
>TRBJ2-7|many|TRBV20-1
SARDRLNYEQY
>TRBJ1-2|many|TRBV12-3/TRBV12-4
ASSLNGPYT
>TRBJ2-5|many|TRBV10-3
AISGGVRETQY
>TRBJ2-4|many|TRBV28
ASSSTGSGAKNIQY
>TRBJ2-3|many|TRBV18
ASSRTSGSTDTQY
>TRBJ2-2|many|TRBV12-3/TRBV12-4
ASSSTGELF